The source of this TCR beta chain is a study of T cell repertoires in cytomegalovirus infection. About the research overall: Selected CMV epitopes included recently identified HLA-C-restricted ones as well as well-studied HLA-B-restricted ones. CMV infection and matching HLA type were both indicated by public TCR beta signatures.

TCRdb redid the calling of the reads with MiXCR, one entry per CDR3 protein. The data contain hundreds of thousands of distinct CDR3 sequences, roughly 31% of them seen just once; the ten biggest clones take up about an eighth. Notes on the study in general: Predominance within the ex vivo response was attributable to HLA-C-restricted CMV-specific TCR beta clonotypes.

On this clonotype itself: Its matching antigen is unknown.

The sequencing used cultured CD8+ T cells from PBMCs, collected from culture after CMV antigen stimulation. The clonotype was recovered from a human donor in good health (CMV status not recorded). Some clones in this sample may be carry-over from other donors' samples.

Here the CDR3 reads CASSKETGTAAYEQYF. The CDR3 DNA follows: TGTGCCAGCAGTAAGGAGACCGGGACAGCGGCTTACGAGCAGTACTTC. This sequence joins TRBV5-4 and TRBJ2-7; 7 positions match TRBD1. CDR3 length equals 16 residues. Germline CDR1 SGHNT, CDR2 YYREEE (reference sequence). Losses at the gene ends were 5 bases for V and 4 bases for J; bases not matched to a gene: 15.